The sequence of this TCR beta chain was determined in a study of shared clonotypes between healthy human individuals. For the study at large: In total, the donors were a couple of women and a few men aged 18 to 49. Every donor yielded three CD4 naive, three CD4 memory, two CD8 naive and one CD8 memory plate.

V was trimmed by 2 bases and J by 2 bases, leaving 9 bases between them. The CDR3 extends over 14 amino acids. From germline, CDR1 is MDHEN and CDR2 SYDVKM. CD8 cells regarded as naive lacked CD45RO, were positively chosen for CCR7, and omitted terminally differentiated effector memory CD45RA+ cells. Repertoires were generated with immunoSEQ multiplex PCR, while TCRdb's copy carries only in-frame clones and drops some. The sample contains roughly 2,000,000 clones, approximately 94% of which appear only once. Note on this clone: The sample has other DNA sequences that encode this CDR3 too.

The chain combines TRBV28 with TRBJ1-2, with TRBD1 as a possible D gene (6 bases). Sequenced material: naive CD8+ T cells sorted from blood. The origin of this receptor is a young man in good health. The CDR3 nucleotides are TGTGCCAGCAGTTTAGGCCAGGGGAACTATGGCTACACCTTC. This gives the protein CASSLGQGNYGYTF.